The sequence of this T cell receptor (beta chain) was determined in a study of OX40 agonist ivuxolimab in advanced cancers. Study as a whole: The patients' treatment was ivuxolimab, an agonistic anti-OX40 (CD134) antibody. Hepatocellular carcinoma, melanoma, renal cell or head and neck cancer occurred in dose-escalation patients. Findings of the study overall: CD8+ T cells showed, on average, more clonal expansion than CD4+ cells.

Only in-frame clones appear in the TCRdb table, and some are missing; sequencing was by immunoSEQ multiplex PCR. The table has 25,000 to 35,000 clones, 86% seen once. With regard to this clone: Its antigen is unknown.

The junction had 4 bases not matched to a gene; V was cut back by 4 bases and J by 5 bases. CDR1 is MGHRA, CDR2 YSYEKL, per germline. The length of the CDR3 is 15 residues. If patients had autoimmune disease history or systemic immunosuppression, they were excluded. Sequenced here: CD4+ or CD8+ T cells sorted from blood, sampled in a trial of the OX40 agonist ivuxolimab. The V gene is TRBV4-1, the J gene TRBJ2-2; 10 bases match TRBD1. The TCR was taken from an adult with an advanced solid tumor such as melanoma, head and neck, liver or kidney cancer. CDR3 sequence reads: CASSPRDRGTGELFF. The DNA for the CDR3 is TGCGCCAGCAGCCCCCGGGACAGGGGAACCGGGGAGCTGTTTTTT.